A single sample gave rise to the 24 T cell receptor beta chains below, sequenced in a study of response to subunit inactivated influenza vaccine. TCRdb processed the RT-PCR reads anew with MiXCR; each CDR3 protein has one entry. The table includes some 500,000 distinct CDR3 sequences, 25% detected once. The material sequenced was CD4+ T cells sorted from PBMCs, taken about 5 days after vaccination. Receptor source: a man aged 45-65 years who received an inactivated influenza vaccine.

The count of this clonotype is one. The junction and the germline gene differ at one end; a read error may be behind it. This chain uses TRBV7-9 with TRBJ1-2; D uncertain. From germline, CDR1 is SEHNR and CDR2 FQNEAQ (reference sequence). The CDR3 runs 14 residues. Here the CDR3 reads CASSLGRDSGGYTF. The DNA for the CDR3 is TGTGCCAGCAGTTTAGGACGGGATTCGGGTGGCTACACCTTC.

This clonotype was counted between two and nine times. J is TRBJ2-4 and V is TRBV6-2 or TRBV6-3; 8 bases line up with TRBD1. The ends lost 6 bases at V and 8 bases at J; junction bases unmatched: 9. The CDR3 consists of 14 residues. CDR1 is MNHEY and CDR2 is SVGEGT in the germline V gene. CDR3: CASRTTGGSDIQYF. The CDR3 nucleotides read TGTGCCAGCAGAACTACAGGGGGTTCGGACATTCAGTACTTC.

CDR3 DNA sequence: TGTGCCAGCAGTTTTGCGGGAGGGCCTGTAGAGCAGTTCTTC. As protein: CASSFAGGPVEQFF. The rearrangement links TRBV12-3 or TRBV12-4 to TRBJ2-1; 9 bases map to TRBD2. Trimming at V came to 3 bases and at J to 10 bases, leaving 7 bases not matched to a gene. The CDR3 covers 14 residues.

This chain connects TRBV11-2 to TRBJ1-2; 7 bases map to TRBD1. Germline trimming cut 5 bases from V and 7 bases from J; bases unmatched to any gene: 7. CDR1 and CDR2 from the germline V gene are SGHAT and FQNNGV. CDR3 length equals 13 residues. The CDR3 nucleotides are TGTGCCAGCAGCCCCCCGACAGGGTTTGGCTACACCTTC. The encoded protein is CASSPPTGFGYTF. The whole variable domain, remainder taken from reference TRBV11-2 and TRBJ1-2, is EAGVAQSPRYKIIEKRQSVAFWCNPISGHATLYWYQQILGQGPKLLIQFQNNGVVDDSQLPKDRFSAERLKGVDSTLKIQPAKLEDSAVYLCASSPPTGFGYTFGSGTRLTVV.

This clonotype was observed a few times. The rearrangement links TRBV12-3 or TRBV12-4 to TRBJ1-4; D unclear. The V end lost 5 bases, the J end lost 5 bases, and 6 bases lay between the germline ends. The CDR3 is 12 amino acids. DNA for the CDR3: TGTGCCAGCAGTGTACTGAATGAAAAACTGTTTTTT. Its translation is CASSVLNEKLFF.

The chain couples TRBV7-8 to TRBJ2-7, with 16 bases matching TRBD2. This CDR3 is 18 amino acids long. The J segment lost 2 bases and the V segment lost 3 bases, leaving 7 bases of the junction unmatched. Per the germline V gene, CDR1 is SGHVS and CDR2 is FQNEAQ. The chain's CDR3 is CASSFVAGTSGRAYEQYF. The CDR3 bases are TGTGCCAGCAGCTTTGTTGCCGGGACTAGCGGGAGGGCCTACGAGCAGTACTTC.

The chain joins TRBV4-1 to TRBJ1-4, with D possibly matching TRBD1 (5 bases). Per the germline V gene, CDR1 is MGHRA and CDR2 is YSYEKL. Trimming shortened V by 0 bases and J by 3 bases, and 11 bases separated the two germline ends. This CDR3 has 16 residues. CDR3 amino acids: CASSQDWGGANEKLFF. The CDR3 nucleotides are TGCGCCAGCAGCCAAGATTGGGGGGGTGCTAATGAAAAACTGTTTTTT.

This clonotype showed up many times. The chain employs TRBV18 and TRBJ2-1; D gene ambiguous. CDR3 length equals 11 residues. CDR1 is KGHSH, CDR2 LQKENI, per germline. V lost 8 bases, J lost 5 bases, and 7 bases lay in between. For the CDR3, the DNA is TGTGCCAGCAGTCCTAACAATGAGCAGTTCTTC. Protein: CASSPNNEQFF.

This chain connects TRBV20-1 to TRBJ2-1, with TRBD2 matching 8 bases. V was clipped by 0 bases and J by 2 bases; unmatched bases: 6. The CDR3 has 16 residues. From germline, CDR1 is DFQATT and CDR2 SNEGSKA (reference sequence). CDR3: CSARDLLAAPYNEQFF. In nucleotides, the CDR3 is TGCAGTGCTAGAGATCTACTAGCGGCACCCTACAATGAGCAGTTCTTC.

This clonotype has a count of ten or more. The chain links TRBV6-2 or TRBV6-3 to TRBJ1-5, with a possible D match to TRBD1 (6 bases). Germline lookup yields CDR1 MNHEY and CDR2 SVGEGT. This CDR3 spans 14 amino acids. The germline V and J ends were trimmed by 7 bases and 5 bases, with 15 bases remaining between them. The CDR3 loop reads CASTRAGDHQPQHF. DNA for the CDR3: TGTGCCAGCACCCGGGCAGGGGATCATCAGCCCCAGCATTTT.

V is TRBV5-5 and J is TRBJ1-6, with D unclear. Germline CDR1 and CDR2: SGHKS and YYEKEE (reference sequence). This CDR3 has 17 residues. The ends were cut back, 1 base at V and 0 bases at J, with 11 bases in the middle. CDR3 residues: CASSLYAVFSYNSPLHF. The CDR3 bases are TGTGCCAGCAGCTTGTATGCAGTGTTCTCCTATAATTCACCCCTCCACTTT.

This clonotype was picked up a small number of times. The J gene is TRBJ2-1, the V gene TRBV4-3; 9 bases are a match to TRBD2. This CDR3 contains 15 residues. Germline V gives CDR1 LGHNA, CDR2 YSLEER. Trimming took 0 bases from V and 9 from J; bases not matched to a gene: 6. DNA for the CDR3: TGCGCCAGCAGCCAAGACCTAGCGGGATTCTCTGAGCAGTTCTTC. Residues: CASSQDLAGFSEQFF.

This chain connects TRBV27 to TRBJ2-7; TRBD1 agrees at 8 bases. There are 14 residues in the CDR3. Germline V lookup: CDR1 MNHEY, CDR2 SMNVEV (reference sequence). V lost 4 bases to trimming and J lost 6 bases; unmatched junction nucleotides: 8. CDR3 DNA: TGTGCCAGCAGTTCAGCCGCAGGGGGCTCCGAGCAGTACTTC. Translating gives CASSSAAGGSEQYF.

This clonotype showed up just a few times. The gene calls are TRBV4-2 and TRBJ2-7; D gene uncertain. V shed 3 bases and J shed 4 bases, with 10 bases lying between them. This CDR3 spans 13 amino acids. Germline values: CDR1 LGHNA, CDR2 YNFKEQ. CDR3 in amino acids: CASSHTRGYEQYF. In DNA form, the CDR3 reads TGTGCCAGCAGCCACACCCGTGGGTACGAGCAGTACTTC.

J is TRBJ1-6 and V is TRBV5-1; D may be TRBD1 (6 bases). CDR3 length equals 15 residues. Germline-derived CDR1 and CDR2 are SGHRS and YFSETQ. Trimming removed 1 base from V and 6 bases from J, with 11 bases in between. The chain's CDR3 is CASSLLQGGNSPLHF. In nucleotides, the CDR3 is TGCGCCAGCAGCTTGCTACAGGGAGGTAATTCACCCCTCCACTTT.

This clonotype was counted a few times. The chain employs TRBV7-2 and TRBJ2-3, with a possible D match to TRBD2 (6 bases). CDR1 SGHTA and CDR2 FQGNSA come from the germline V gene. The CDR3 has 15 residues. Trimming pared 5 bases from V and 5 bases from J, leaving 17 bases between. The CDR3 region has the DNA TGTGCCAGCAGCCCACGGGCGGGGTCGCAAGATACGCAGTATTTT. Amino acid sequence: CASSPRAGSQDTQYF.

The CDR3 here is CASRRFGGEPYEQYF. CDR3 DNA: TGTGCCAGCAGACGTTTCGGGGGAGAGCCCTACGAGCAGTACTTC. V gene TRBV14 combines with J gene TRBJ2-7; weak D call: TRBD2 (6 bases). Germline loops: CDR1 SGHDN, CDR2 FVKESK. V was shortened by 6 bases and J by 2 bases, with 17 bases between the two germline ends. The CDR3 covers 15 residues.

The V gene is TRBV25-1, the J gene TRBJ2-7; unclear D gene. The CDR3 runs to 14 residues. The germline V gene has CDR1 MGHDK and CDR2 SYGVNS. V shed 5 bases and J shed 0 bases, with 11 bases lying between them. The CDR3 DNA reads as TGTGCCAGCAGTAAGCAGGTTGGCTCCTACGAGCAGTACTTC. Its protein is CASSKQVGSYEQYF.

In this sample, this clonotype turned up a few times. J is TRBJ2-5 and V is TRBV29-1; unclear D gene. The CDR3 contains 12 residues. CDR1 is SQVTM, CDR2 ANQGSEA, per germline. The V end was cut by 4 bases, the J end by 5 bases, with 11 bases between. The CDR3 nucleotides read TGCAGCGTTGTGGACCGCTCGGAGACCCAGTACTTC. As protein: CSVVDRSETQYF.

The chain employs TRBV11-2 and TRBJ2-7; D may match TRBD1 or TRBD2 (6 bases each). Trimming left V 1 base short and J 0 bases short, with 19 bases between. Germline CDR1 reads SGHAT; CDR2 reads FQNNGV. The CDR3 consists of 18 residues. DNA of the CDR3: TGTGCCAGCAGCTTAGGTGTGGGGGGCGATATCCCCTCCTACGAGCAGTACTTC. This encodes CASSLGVGGDIPSYEQYF.

Here the CDR3 reads CASSLDPAANEQFF. The CDR3 DNA reads TGTGCCAGCAGCTTGGACCCCGCAGCCAATGAGCAGTTCTTC. V and J are TRBV5-6 and TRBJ2-1, with D uncertain. The length of the CDR3 is 14 residues. Trimming stripped 0 bases from V and 6 bases from J, with 10 bases between. Germline loops: CDR1 SGHDT, CDR2 YYEEEE.

The chain recombines TRBV5-1 with TRBJ2-7; 11 bases align to TRBD2. The V gene's germline CDR1 is SGHRS and CDR2 YFSETQ. CDR3 length: 17 residues. After removal of 4 bases from V and 3 bases from J, the junction contained 12 bases not matched to a gene. This CDR3 is CASSGSGGAFSGYEQYF. CDR3 nucleotides: TGCGCCAGCAGCGGTAGCGGGGGGGCTTTCTCTGGCTACGAGCAGTACTTC.

This clonotype has just a few counts. The chain couples TRBV7-8 to TRBJ2-7, with 8 nucleotides matching TRBD1. The V gene's germline CDR1 is SGHVS and CDR2 FQNEAQ. The CDR3 sequence is 14 residues long. With V trimmed by 4 bases and J by 3 bases, 5 bases remained unmatched. CDR3 sequence: CASSSQGQGYEQYF. The CDR3 DNA reads TGTGCCAGCAGCTCCCAAGGACAGGGCTACGAGCAGTACTTC.

The rearrangement uses TRBV12-3 or TRBV12-4 and TRBJ2-1; D possibly corresponds to TRBD2 (6 bases). This CDR3 contains 11 residues. Trimming left V 6 bases short and J 15 bases short, with 15 bases between. The CDR3 sequence: CASSPGLPSFF. Here the CDR3 DNA reads TGTGCCAGCAGCCCGGGACTCCCGTCGTTCTTC.